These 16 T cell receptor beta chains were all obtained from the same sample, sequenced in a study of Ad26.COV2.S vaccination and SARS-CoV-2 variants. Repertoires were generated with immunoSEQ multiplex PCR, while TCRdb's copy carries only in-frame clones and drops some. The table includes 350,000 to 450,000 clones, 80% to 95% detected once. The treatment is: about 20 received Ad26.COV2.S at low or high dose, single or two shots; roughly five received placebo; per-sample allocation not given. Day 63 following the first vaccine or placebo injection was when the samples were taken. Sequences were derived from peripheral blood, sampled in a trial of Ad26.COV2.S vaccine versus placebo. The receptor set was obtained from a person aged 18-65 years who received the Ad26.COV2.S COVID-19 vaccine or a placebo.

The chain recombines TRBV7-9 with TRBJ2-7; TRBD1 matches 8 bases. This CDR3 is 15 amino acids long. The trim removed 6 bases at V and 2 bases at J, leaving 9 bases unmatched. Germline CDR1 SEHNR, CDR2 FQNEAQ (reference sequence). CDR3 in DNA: TGTGCCAGCAGGGTTGGACAGGGTGTGACCTACGAGCAGTACTTC. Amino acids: CASRVGQGVTYEQYF.

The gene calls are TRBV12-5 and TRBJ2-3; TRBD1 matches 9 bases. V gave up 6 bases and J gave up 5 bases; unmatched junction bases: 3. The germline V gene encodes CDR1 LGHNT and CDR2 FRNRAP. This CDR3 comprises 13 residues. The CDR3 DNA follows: TGTGCTAGTGGGACAGGGGGGAGAGATACGCAGTATTTT. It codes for CASGTGGRDTQYF.

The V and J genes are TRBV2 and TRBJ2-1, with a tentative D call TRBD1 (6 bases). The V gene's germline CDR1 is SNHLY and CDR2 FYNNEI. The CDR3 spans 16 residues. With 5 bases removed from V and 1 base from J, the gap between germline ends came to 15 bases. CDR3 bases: TGTGCCAGCAGTCACCCCGGGACACAATCCTACAATGAGCAGTTCTTC. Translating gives CASSHPGTQSYNEQFF.

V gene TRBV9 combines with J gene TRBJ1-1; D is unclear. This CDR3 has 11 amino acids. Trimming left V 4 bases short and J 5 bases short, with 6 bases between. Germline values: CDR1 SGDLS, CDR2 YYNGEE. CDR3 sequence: CASSPVTEAFF. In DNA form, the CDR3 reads TGTGCCAGCAGCCCTGTGACTGAAGCTTTCTTT.

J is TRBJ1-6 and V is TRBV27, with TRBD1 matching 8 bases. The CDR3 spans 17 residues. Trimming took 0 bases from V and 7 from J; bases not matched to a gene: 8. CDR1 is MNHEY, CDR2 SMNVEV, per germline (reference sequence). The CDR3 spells CASSLSPQGAGNSPLHF. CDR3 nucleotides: TGTGCCAGCAGTTTATCACCTCAGGGGGCTGGAAATTCACCCCTCCACTTT.

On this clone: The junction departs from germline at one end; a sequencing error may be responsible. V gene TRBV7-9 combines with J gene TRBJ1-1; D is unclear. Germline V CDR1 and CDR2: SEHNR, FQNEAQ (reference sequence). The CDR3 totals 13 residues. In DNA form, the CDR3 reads TGTGCCAGCAGGTTAGGGTTGAACACTGAAGCTTTCTTT. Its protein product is CASRLGLNTEAFF.

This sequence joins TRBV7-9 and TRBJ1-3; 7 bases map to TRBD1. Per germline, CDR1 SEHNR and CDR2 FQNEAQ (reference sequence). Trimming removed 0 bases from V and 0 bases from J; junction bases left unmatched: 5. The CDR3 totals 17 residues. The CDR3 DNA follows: TGTGCCAGCAGCTTAGCTGGGGACAGAGTCTCTGGAAACACCATATATTTT. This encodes CASSLAGDRVSGNTIYF.

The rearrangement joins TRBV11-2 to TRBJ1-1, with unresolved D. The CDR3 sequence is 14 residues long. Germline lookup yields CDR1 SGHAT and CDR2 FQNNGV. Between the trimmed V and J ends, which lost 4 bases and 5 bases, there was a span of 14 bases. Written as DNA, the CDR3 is TGTGCCAGCAGCTGGCACCCTACTGAGACTGAAGCTTTCTTT. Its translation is CASSWHPTETEAFF.

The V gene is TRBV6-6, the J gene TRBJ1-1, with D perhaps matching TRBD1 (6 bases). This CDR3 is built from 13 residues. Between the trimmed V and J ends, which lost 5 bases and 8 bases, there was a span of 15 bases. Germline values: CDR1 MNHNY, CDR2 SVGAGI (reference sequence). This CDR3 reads CASSQYKQGEAFF. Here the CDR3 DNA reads TGTGCCAGCAGTCAATATAAACAGGGAGAAGCTTTCTTT.

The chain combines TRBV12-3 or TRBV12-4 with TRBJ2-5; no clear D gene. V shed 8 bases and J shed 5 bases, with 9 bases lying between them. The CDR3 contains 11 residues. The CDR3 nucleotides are TGTGCCAGCGGATCCGTGGAGACCCAGTACTTC. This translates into CASGSVETQYF.

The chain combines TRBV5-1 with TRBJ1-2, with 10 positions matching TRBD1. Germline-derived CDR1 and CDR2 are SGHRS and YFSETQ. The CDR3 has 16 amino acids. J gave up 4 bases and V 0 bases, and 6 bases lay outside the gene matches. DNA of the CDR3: TGCGCCAGCAGCTTGGGGGACAGGGGTCCTGGCTATGGCTACACCTTC. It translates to CASSLGDRGPGYGYTF.

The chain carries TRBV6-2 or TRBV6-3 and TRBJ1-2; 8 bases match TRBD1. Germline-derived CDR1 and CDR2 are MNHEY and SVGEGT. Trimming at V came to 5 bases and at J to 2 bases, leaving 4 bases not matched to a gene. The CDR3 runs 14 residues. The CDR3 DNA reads TGTGCCAGCAGTAGAGGACAGGGAAACTATGGCTACACCTTC. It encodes CASSRGQGNYGYTF.

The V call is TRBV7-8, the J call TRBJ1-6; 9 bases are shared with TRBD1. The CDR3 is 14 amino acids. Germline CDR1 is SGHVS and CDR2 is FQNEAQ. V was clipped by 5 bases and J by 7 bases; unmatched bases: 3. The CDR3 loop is CASSTGGANSPLHF. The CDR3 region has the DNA TGTGCCAGCAGCACAGGGGGCGCGAATTCACCCCTCCACTTT.

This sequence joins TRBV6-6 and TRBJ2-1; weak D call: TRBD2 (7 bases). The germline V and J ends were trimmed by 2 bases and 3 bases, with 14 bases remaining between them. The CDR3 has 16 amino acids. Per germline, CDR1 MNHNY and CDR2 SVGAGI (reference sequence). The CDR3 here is CASSYAKGGFYNEQFF. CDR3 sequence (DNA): TGTGCCAGCAGTTACGCCAAGGGGGGGTTCTACAATGAGCAGTTCTTC.

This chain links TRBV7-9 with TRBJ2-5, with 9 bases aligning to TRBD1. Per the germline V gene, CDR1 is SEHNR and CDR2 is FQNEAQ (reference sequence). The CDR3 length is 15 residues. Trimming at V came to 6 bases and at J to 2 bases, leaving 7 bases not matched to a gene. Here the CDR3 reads CASSPGTGKQETQYF. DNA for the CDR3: TGTGCCAGCAGTCCCGGGACAGGGAAACAAGAGACCCAGTACTTC.

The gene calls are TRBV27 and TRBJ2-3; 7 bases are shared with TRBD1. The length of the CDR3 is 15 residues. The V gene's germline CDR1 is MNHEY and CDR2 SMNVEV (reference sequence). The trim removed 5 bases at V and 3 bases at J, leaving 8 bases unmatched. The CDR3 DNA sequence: TGTGCCAGCAGTCTACAGGGGCGCGGAACAGATACGCAGTATTTT. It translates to CASSLQGRGTDTQYF.